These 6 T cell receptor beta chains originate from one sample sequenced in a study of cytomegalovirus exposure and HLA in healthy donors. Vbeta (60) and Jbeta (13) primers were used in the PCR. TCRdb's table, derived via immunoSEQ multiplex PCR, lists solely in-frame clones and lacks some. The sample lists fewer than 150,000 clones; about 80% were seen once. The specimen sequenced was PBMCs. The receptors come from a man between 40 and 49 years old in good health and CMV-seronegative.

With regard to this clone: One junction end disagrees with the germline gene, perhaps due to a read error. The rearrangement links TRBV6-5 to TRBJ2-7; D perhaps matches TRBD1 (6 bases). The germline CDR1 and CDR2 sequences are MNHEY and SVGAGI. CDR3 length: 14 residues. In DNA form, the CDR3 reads TGTGCCAGCAGCCAACACCGGGACATCCCGGAGGTGGGCTTC. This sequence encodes CASSQHRDIPEVGF.

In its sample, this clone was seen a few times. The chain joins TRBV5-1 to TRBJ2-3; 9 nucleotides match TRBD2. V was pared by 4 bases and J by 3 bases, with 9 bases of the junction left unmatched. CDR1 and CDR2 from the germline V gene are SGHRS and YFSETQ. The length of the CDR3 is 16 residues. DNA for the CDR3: TGCGCCAGCAGCAGCGGGGCTAGCGGGATGACAGATACGCAGTATTTT. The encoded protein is CASSSGASGMTDTQYF.

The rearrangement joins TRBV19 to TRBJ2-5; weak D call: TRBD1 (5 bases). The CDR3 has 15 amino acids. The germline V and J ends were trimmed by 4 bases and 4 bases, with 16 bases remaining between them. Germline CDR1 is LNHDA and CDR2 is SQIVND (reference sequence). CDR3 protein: CASSRTRQTPETQYF. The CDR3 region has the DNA TGTGCCAGTAGTAGAACGAGACAGACCCCAGAGACCCAGTACTTC.

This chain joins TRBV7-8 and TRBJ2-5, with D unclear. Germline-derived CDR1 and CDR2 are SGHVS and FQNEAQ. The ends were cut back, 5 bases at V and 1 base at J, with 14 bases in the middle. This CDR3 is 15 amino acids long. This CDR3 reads CASSPRGGVQETQYF. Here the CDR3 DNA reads TGTGCCAGCAGCCCGAGAGGTGGCGTCCAAGAGACCCAGTACTTC. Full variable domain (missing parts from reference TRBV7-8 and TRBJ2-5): GAGVSQSPRYKVAKRGQDVALRCDPISGHVSLFWYQQALGQGPEFLTYFQNEAQLDKSGLPSDRFFAERPEGSVSTLKIQRTQQEDSAVYLCASSPRGGVQETQYFGPGTRLLVL.

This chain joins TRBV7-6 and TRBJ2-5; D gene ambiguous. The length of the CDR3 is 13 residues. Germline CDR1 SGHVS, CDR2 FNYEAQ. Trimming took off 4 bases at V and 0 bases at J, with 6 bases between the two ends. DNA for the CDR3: TGTGCCAGCAGCTCCGGGTACCAAGAGACCCAGTACTTC. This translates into CASSSGYQETQYF.

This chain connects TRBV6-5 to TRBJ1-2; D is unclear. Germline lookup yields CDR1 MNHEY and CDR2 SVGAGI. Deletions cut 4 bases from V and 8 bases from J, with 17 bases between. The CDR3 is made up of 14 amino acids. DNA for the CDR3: TGTGCCAGCAGTTCCAGGACTTCGACCTGGGGCTACACCTTC. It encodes CASSSRTSTWGYTF.